This T cell receptor (beta chain) is from a study of T cell repertoires in cytomegalovirus infection. Notes on this clonotype: As yet, its antigen is unknown.

Via MiXCR, TCRdb re-called the reads, giving one row per CDR3 protein. Of around 430,000 distinct CDR3 sequences listed, roughly 46% are singletons. V was shortened by 5 bases and J by 2 bases, with 16 bases between the two germline ends. The germline CDR1 and CDR2 sequences are SGHVS and FNYEAQ. This CDR3 spans 16 amino acids. This sequence joins TRBV7-6 and TRBJ2-1; tentative D call: TRBD2 (7 bases). Sequenced material: cultured PBMCs, taken from culture after CMV antigen stimulation. The clonotype was recovered from a human donor in good health (CMV status not recorded). Some clones in this sample may be carry-over from other donors' samples. The CDR3, as DNA: TGTGCCAGCAGCCCACCTGGGCGGGGGCCCTACAATGAGCAGTTCTTC. Translated, it gives CASSPPGRGPYNEQFF.